This T cell receptor beta chain emerged from a study of cytomegalovirus exposure and HLA in healthy donors. Study observations and caveats: With DRB1 most and HLA-C fewest, TCR association rates differed between HLA loci in a later analysis. Overall, under 200 TCR beta chains were annotated as cytomegalovirus-associated.

On this clone: Its antigen is currently unknown.

The CDR3 has 13 amino acids. Germline V gene sequence: CDR1 KGHSH, CDR2 LQKENI. V was trimmed by 2 bases and J by 8 bases, leaving 12 bases between them. Primers for the PCR totalled 60 Vbeta and 13 Jbeta. The assay was immunoSEQ multiplex PCR, and TCRdb's table has in-frame clones only and misses some. The sample includes 150,000 to 200,000 clones, about 82% of them seen just once. What was sequenced was PBMCs. This chain uses TRBV18 with TRBJ1-2, with D perhaps TRBD1 (6 bases). This clonotype was obtained from a woman in her twenties or thirties in good health and CMV-seronegative. DNA for the CDR3: TGTGCCAGCTCACCAGAGACAGGTGGCGGCTACACCTTC. Its protein is CASSPETGGGYTF.